This TCR beta chain was identified in a study of brain metastases from non-small cell lung cancer (dated by TCRdb to 2018 to 2020). Study-level background: The study profiled the immune microenvironment of paired resected primary tumors and brain metastases from non-small-cell lung cancer patients.

The cohort comprised approximately 39 patients with surgically resected non-small-cell lung cancer who had both primary tumor and brain metastasis specimens. Points on this clone: Its antigen remains unidentified. No much larger clonotype is one base removed from it; base qualities were not supplied.

The CDR3 holds 13 amino acids from the cysteine to the phenylalanine. Only the CDR3 part of the read is kept: 39 bases, read in frame from the first base. The germline V gene supplies CDR1 MRHNA and CDR2 SNTAGT. The germline ends are 13 bases apart after V is trimmed by 6 bases and J by 10 bases. The library was made by the immunoSEQ multiplex PCR assay. T-cell receptor beta chain repertoire sequencing was performed alongside a 770-gene immune expression panel. Sourced from immuneACCESS, this table was stored by TCRdb with only in-frame sequences that have V and J called. A share of the clones is absent; for the studies checked, an unresolved V gene accounts for under half, and the remainder has no known explanation. For this sample there are some 1,400 clones; 82% appear just once. Clones ranked in the top ten supply around 19% of the sample.

The chain employs TRBV6-4 and TRBJ1-6, and perhaps TRBD1 as D gene, on 5 matching bases. The source of this sequence is a donor aged 40 or over with non-small cell lung cancer. The sample taken for sequencing was tumor-adjacent normal tissue. The nucleotides are TGTGCCAGCAGCCGGGACTACGGATCACCCCTCCACTTT. It encodes CASSRDYGSPLHF.